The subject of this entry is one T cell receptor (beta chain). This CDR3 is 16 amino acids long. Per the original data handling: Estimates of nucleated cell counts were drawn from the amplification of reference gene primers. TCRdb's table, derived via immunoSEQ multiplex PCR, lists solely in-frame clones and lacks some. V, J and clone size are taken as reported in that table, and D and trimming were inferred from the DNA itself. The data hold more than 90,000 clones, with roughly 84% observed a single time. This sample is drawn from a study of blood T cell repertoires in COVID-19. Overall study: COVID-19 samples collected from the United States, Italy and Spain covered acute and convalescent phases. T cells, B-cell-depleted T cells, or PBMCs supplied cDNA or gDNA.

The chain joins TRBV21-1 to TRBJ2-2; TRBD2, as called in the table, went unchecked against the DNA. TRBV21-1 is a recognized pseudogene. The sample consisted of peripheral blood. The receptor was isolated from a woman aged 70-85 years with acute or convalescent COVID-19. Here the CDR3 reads CASSKGIAGGTGELFF. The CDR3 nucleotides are TGTGCCAGCAGCAAAGGGATAGCGGGAGGAACCGGGGAGCTGTTTTTT.